This TCR beta chain is from a study of T-cell reconstitution after alpha-beta-depleted transplantation in children. Unique molecular identifiers were built into the TCRbeta library. Each CDR3 protein is one row after TCRdb ran MiXCR on the PCR reads. The sample shows approximately 390,000 distinct CDR3 sequences, 11% of them seen only once. The table lists this clonotype with a few counts. The clonotype was recovered from a human donor who donated a stem cell graft to a child with acute myeloid leukemia. The source was PBMCs from the stem cell graft donor, collected from the stem cell graft.

The CDR3 nucleotides are TGTGCCAGCAGGAACATCGGGGGGTACCAAGAGACCCAGTACTTC. This gives the protein CASRNIGGYQETQYF. V is TRBV5-6 and J is TRBJ2-5; 7 bases are a match to TRBD2. V was pared by 5 bases and J by 0 bases, with 7 bases of the junction left unmatched. Germline lookup yields CDR1 SGHDT and CDR2 YYEEEE. This CDR3 has 15 amino acids. Drawing the rest from reference TRBV5-6 and TRBJ2-5, the complete variable domain is DAGVTQSPTHLIKTRGQQVTLRCSPKSGHDTVSWYQQALGQGPQFIFQYYEEEERQRGNFPDRFSGHQFPNYSSELNVNALLLGDSALYLCASRNIGGYQETQYFGPGTRLLVL.